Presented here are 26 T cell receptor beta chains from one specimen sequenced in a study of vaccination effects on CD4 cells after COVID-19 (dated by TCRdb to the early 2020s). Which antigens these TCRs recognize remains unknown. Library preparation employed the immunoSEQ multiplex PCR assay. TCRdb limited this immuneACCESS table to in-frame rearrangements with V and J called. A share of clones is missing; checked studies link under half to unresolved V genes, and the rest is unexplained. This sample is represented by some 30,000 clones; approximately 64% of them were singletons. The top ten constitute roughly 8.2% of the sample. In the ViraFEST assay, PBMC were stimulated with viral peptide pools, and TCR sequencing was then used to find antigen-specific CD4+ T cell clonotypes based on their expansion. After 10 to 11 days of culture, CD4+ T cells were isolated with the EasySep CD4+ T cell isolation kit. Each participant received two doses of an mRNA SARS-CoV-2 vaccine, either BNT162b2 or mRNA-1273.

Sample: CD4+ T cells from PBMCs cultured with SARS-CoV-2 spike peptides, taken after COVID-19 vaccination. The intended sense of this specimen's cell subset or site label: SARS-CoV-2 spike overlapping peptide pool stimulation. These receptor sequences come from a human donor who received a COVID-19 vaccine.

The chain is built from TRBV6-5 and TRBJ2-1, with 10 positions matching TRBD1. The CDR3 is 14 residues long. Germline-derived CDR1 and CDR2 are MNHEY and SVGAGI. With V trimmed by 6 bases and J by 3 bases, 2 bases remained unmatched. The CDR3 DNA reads TGTGCCAGCAGGGGGGACAGGGGCTACAATGAGCAGTTCTTC. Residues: CASRGDRGYNEQFF.

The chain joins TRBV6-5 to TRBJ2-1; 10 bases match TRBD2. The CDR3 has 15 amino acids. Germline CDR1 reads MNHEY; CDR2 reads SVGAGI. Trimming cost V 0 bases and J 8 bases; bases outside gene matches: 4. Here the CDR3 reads CASSYSTSGRDEQFF. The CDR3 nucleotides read TGTGCCAGCAGTTACTCCACCAGCGGGAGGGATGAGCAGTTCTTC.

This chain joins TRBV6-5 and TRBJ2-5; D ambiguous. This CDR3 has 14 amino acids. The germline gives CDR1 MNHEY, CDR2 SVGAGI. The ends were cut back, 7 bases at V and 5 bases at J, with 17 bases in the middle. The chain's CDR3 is CASTPRARAETQYF. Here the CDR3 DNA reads TGTGCCAGCACCCCCCGCGCTCGGGCGGAGACCCAGTACTTC.

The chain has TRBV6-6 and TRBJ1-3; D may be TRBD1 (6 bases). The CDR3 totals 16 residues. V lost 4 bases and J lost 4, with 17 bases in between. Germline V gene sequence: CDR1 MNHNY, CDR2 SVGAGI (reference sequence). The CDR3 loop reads CASSSPGGRGGNTIYF. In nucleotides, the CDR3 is TGTGCCAGCAGTTCCCCGGGGGGGCGCGGGGGAAACACCATATATTTT.

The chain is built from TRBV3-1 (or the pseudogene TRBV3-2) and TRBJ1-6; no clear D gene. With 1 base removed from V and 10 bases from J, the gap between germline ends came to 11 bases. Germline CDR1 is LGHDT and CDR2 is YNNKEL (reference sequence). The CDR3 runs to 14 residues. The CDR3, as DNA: TGTGCCAGCAGCCAAGGAGGAGGTGGCTCACCCCTCCACTTT. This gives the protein CASSQGGGGSPLHF.

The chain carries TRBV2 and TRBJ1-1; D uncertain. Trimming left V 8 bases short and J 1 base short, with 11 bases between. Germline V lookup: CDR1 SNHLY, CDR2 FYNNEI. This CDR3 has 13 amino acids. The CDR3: CASVRLENTEAFF. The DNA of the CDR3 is TGTGCCAGCGTCCGATTGGAGAACACTGAAGCTTTCTTT.

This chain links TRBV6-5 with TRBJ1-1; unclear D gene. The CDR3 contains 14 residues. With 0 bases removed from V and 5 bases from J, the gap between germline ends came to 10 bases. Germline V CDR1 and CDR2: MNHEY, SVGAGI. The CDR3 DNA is TGTGCCAGCAGTTACTCTGGGAGTGGAACTGAAGCTTTCTTT. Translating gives CASSYSGSGTEAFF.

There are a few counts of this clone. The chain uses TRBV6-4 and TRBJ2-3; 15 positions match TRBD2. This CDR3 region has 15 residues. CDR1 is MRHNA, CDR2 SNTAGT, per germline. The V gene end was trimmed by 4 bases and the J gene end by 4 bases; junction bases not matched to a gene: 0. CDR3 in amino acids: CASSGTSGGADTQYF. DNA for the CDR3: TGTGCCAGCAGTGGGACTAGCGGGGGGGCAGATACGCAGTATTTT.

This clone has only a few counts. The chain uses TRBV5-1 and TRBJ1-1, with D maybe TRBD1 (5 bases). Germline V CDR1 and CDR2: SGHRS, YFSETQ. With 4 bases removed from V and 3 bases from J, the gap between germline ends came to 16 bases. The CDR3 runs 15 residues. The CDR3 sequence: CASSPRQQSYTEAFF. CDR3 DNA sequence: TGCGCCAGCAGCCCAAGACAGCAATCCTACACTGAAGCTTTCTTT.

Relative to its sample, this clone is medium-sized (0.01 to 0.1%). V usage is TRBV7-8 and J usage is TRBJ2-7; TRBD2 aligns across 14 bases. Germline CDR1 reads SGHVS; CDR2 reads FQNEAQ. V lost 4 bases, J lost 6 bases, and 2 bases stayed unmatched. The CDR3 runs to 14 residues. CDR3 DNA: TGTGCCAGCAGCTGGGGACTAGCGGGAGTCGAGCAGTACTTC. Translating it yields CASSWGLAGVEQYF.

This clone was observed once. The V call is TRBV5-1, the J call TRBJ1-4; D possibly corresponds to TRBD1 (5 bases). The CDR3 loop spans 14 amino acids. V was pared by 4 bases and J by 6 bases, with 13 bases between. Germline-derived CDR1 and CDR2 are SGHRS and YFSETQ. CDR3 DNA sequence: TGCGCCAGCAGCACGGGCAGAGGGGATGAAAAACTGTTTTTT. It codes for CASSTGRGDEKLFF.

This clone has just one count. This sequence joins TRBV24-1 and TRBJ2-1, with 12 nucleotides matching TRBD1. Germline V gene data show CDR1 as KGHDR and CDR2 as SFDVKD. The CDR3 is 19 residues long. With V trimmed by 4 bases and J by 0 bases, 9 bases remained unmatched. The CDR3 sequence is CATSDPVGTGGGSYNEQFF. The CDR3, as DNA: TGTGCCACCAGTGACCCCGTCGGGACAGGGGGCGGCTCCTACAATGAGCAGTTCTTC.

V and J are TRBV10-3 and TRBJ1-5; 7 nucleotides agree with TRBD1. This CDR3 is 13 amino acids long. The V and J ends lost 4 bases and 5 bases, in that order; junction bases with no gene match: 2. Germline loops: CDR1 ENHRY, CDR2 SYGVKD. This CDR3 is CAISGDSYQPQHF. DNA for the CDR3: TGTGCCATCAGTGGGGACAGCTATCAGCCCCAGCATTTT.

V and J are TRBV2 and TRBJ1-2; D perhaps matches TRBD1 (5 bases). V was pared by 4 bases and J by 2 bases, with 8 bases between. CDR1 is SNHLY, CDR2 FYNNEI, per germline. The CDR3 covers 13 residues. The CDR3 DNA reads TGTGCCAGCAGTGTACGACAGAACTATGGCTACACCTTC. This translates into CASSVRQNYGYTF.

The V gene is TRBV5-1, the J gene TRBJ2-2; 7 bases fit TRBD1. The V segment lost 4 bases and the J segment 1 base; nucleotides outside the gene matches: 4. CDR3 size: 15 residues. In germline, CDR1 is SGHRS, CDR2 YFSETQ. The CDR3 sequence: CASSPGTVNTGELFF. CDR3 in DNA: TGCGCCAGCAGCCCGGGGACAGTGAACACCGGGGAGCTGTTTTTT. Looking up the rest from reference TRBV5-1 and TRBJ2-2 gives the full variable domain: KAGVTQTPRYLIKTRGQQVTLSCSPISGHRSVSWYQQTPGQGLQFLFEYFSETQRNKGNFPGRFSGRQFSNSRSEMNVSTLELGDSALYLCASSPGTVNTGELFFGEGSRLTVL.

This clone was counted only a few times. The CDR3 nucleotides are TGTGCTAGTGGTTTGGTACGGGTTAGGGGCTCCTACAATGAGCAGTTCTTC. Its protein is CASGLVRVRGSYNEQFF. The genes are TRBV12-5 and TRBJ2-1; D may be TRBD1 (5 bases). Germline V gives CDR1 LGHNT, CDR2 FRNRAP. Trimming removed 0 bases at V and 0 bases at J, with 12 bases between. The CDR3 is 17 amino acids.

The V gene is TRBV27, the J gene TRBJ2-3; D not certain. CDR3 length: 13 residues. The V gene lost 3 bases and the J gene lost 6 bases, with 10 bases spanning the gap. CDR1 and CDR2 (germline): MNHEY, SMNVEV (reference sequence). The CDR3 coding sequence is TGTGCCAGCAGTTTTACCTGGGTGGATACGCAGTATTTT. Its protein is CASSFTWVDTQYF.

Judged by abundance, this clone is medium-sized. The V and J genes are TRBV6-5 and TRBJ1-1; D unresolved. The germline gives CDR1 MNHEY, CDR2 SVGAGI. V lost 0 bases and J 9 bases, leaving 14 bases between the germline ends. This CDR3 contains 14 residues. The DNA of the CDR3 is TGTGCCAGCAGTTACTCGAAGGGTTCTTTACAAGCTTTCTTT. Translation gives CASSYSKGSLQAFF.

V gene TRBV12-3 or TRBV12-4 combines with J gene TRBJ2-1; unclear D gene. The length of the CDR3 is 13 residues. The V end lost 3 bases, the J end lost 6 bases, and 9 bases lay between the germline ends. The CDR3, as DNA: TGTGCCAGCAGTTTTAACACTCTCAATGAGCAGTTCTTC. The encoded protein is CASSFNTLNEQFF.

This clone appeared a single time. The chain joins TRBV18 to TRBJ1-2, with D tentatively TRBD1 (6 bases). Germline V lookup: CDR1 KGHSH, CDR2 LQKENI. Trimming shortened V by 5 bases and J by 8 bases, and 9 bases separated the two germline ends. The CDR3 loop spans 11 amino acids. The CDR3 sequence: CASSNTGGYTF. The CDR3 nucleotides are TGTGCCAGCTCAAACACAGGGGGCTACACCTTC.

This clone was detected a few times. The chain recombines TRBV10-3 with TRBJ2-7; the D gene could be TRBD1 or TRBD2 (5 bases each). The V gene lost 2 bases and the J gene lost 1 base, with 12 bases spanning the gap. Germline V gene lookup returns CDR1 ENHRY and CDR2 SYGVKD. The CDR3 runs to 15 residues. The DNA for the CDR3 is TGTGCCATCAGTGAGGGGACGTTCGGTTCCTACGAGCAGTACTTC. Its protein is CAISEGTFGSYEQYF.

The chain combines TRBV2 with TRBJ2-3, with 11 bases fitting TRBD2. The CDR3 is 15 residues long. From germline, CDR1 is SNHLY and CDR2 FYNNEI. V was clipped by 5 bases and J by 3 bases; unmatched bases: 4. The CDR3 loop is CASSYLAGGTDTQYF. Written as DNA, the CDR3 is TGTGCCAGCAGTTATCTAGCGGGGGGAACAGATACGCAGTATTTT.

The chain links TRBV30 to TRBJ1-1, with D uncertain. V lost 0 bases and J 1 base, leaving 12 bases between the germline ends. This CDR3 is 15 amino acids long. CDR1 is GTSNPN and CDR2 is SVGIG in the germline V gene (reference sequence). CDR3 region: CAWSVLSSRNTEAFF. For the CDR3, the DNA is TGTGCCTGGAGTGTACTTTCCAGCAGGAACACTGAAGCTTTCTTT.

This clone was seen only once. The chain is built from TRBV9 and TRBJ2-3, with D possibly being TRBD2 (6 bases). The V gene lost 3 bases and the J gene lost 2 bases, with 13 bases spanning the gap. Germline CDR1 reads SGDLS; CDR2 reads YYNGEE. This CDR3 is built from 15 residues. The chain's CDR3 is CASSGRVGPTDTQYF. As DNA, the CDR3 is TGTGCCAGCAGCGGGAGGGTGGGGCCCACAGATACGCAGTATTTT.

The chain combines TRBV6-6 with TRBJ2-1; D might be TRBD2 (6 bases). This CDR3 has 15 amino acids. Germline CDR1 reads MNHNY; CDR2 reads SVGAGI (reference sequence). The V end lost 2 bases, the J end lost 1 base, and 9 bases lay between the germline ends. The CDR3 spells CASSYEAGSYNEQFF. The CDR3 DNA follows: TGTGCCAGCAGTTACGAGGCGGGGTCCTACAATGAGCAGTTCTTC.

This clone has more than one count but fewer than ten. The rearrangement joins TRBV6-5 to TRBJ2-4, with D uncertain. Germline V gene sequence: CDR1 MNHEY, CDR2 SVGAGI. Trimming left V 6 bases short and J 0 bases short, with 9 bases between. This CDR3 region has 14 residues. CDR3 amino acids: CASSPELAKNIQYF. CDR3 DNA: TGTGCCAGCAGCCCCGAGCTAGCCAAAAACATTCAGTACTTC.